The next 14 T cell receptor beta chains were all read from a single sample in a study of blood T cell repertoires in COVID-19. Measured with immunoSEQ multiplex PCR; TCRdb has only the in-frame clones, and not every one. The data show roughly 200,000 clones, around 80% seen once. The sample was peripheral blood. These TCRs come from a man between 40 and 49 years old with active or convalescent COVID-19.

The V and J genes are TRBV10-3 and TRBJ1-3; D gene uncertain. CDR3 length: 19 residues. The ends were cut back, 2 bases at V and 0 bases at J, with 20 bases in the middle. Per germline, CDR1 ENHRY and CDR2 SYGVKD. The CDR3 loop is CAISETPPGPTSSGNTIYF. CDR3 bases: TGTGCCATCAGTGAGACCCCACCTGGTCCTACGAGCTCTGGAAACACCATATATTTT.

The J gene is TRBJ2-1, the V gene TRBV29-1, with D unresolved. Trimming pared 4 bases from V and 8 bases from J, leaving 6 bases between. There are 10 residues in the CDR3. Germline V gene sequence: CDR1 SQVTM, CDR2 ANQGSEA. The CDR3 spells CSVGVYEQFF. The CDR3 region has the DNA TGCAGCGTTGGTGTATATGAGCAGTTCTTC.

The J gene is TRBJ2-5, the V gene TRBV11-2; TRBD1 matches at 9 bases. This CDR3 spans 14 amino acids. Germline V gene data show CDR1 as SGHAT and CDR2 as FQNNGV. Germline trimming cut 7 bases from V and 4 bases from J; bases unmatched to any gene: 7. CDR3 in amino acids: CASTPPDRGETQYF. In DNA form, the CDR3 reads TGTGCCAGCACCCCCCCGGACAGGGGAGAGACCCAGTACTTC.

V gene TRBV7-3 combines with J gene TRBJ2-1, with D perhaps TRBD1 (5 bases). This CDR3 is built from 11 residues. Germline V lookup: CDR1 SGHTA, CDR2 FQGTGA. Trimming shortened V by 3 bases and J by 9 bases, and 6 bases separated the two germline ends. CDR3 protein: CASSLTVEQFF. CDR3 DNA: TGTGCCAGCAGCTTGACAGTTGAGCAGTTCTTC.

The chain recombines TRBV7-2 with TRBJ2-5; the match to TRBD2 covers 11 bases. V was pared by 6 bases and J by 4 bases, with 7 bases of the junction left unmatched. This CDR3 comprises 15 residues. CDR1 and CDR2 (germline): SGHTA, FQGNSA. This chain's CDR3 is CASSTSGGWGETQYF. Here the CDR3 DNA reads TGTGCCAGCAGTACTAGCGGGGGCTGGGGAGAGACCCAGTACTTC.

The genes are TRBV19 and TRBJ1-5; D is ambiguous. V lost 9 bases and J 4 bases, leaving 16 bases between the germline ends. The CDR3 has 14 amino acids. The germline CDR1 and CDR2 sequences are LNHDA and SQIVND (reference sequence). DNA for the CDR3: TGTGCCAGCCTCGGACTACGGCGAAATCAGCCCCAGCATTTT. As protein: CASLGLRRNQPQHF.

V gene TRBV19 combines with J gene TRBJ2-1; a weak D match, TRBD1 (5 bases). Trimming stripped 3 bases from V and 6 bases from J, with 12 bases between. CDR3 size: 14 residues. CDR1 is LNHDA, CDR2 SQIVND, per germline (reference sequence). CDR3 bases: TGTGCCAGTAGTATCGACACGACAGCCAATGAGCAGTTCTTC. Encoded protein: CASSIDTTANEQFF.

V is TRBV30 and J is TRBJ1-2; D not certain. The CDR3 loop spans 12 amino acids. V dropped 2 bases and J dropped 1 base, with 5 bases sitting between them. CDR1 and CDR2 from the germline V gene are GTSNPN and SVGIG (reference sequence). The CDR3 DNA reads TGTGCCTGGAGTCAGGATAACTATGGCTACACCTTC. As protein: CAWSQDNYGYTF.

This chain uses TRBV6-1 with TRBJ2-3, with 11 bases aligning to TRBD2. V lost 1 base, J lost 2 bases, and 8 bases stayed unmatched. CDR1 MNHNS and CDR2 SASEGT come from the germline V gene. The CDR3 runs to 18 residues. For the CDR3, the DNA is TGTGCCAGCAGTGAAGTCTTAGCGGGGGGGCGGGTCACAGATACGCAGTATTTT. It is translated as CASSEVLAGGRVTDTQYF.

The chain joins TRBV7-2 to TRBJ2-2; 8 nucleotides line up with TRBD1. The CDR3 is made up of 16 amino acids. With 5 bases clipped from V and 4 bases from J, the junction kept 9 bases outside the gene matches. Germline assignment: CDR1 SGHTA and CDR2 FQGNSA. CDR3 coding DNA: TGTGCCAGCAGCACTTATCCAGGGGGCGCCACCGGGGAGCTGTTTTTT. It yields the protein CASSTYPGGATGELFF.

The gene calls are TRBV4-1 and TRBJ2-2; 8 positions match TRBD2. The V gene end was trimmed by 0 bases and the J gene end by 4 bases; junction bases not matched to a gene: 7. CDR1 is MGHRA, CDR2 YSYEKL, per germline. This CDR3 spans 17 amino acids. The CDR3 DNA reads TGCGCCAGCAGCCAAGAGGCGGGAGGCCCCCTCACCGGGGAGCTGTTTTTT. This encodes CASSQEAGGPLTGELFF.

V is TRBV11-2 and J is TRBJ2-1; 13 bases align to TRBD2. Losses at the gene ends were 1 base for V and 4 bases for J; bases not matched to a gene: 1. From germline, CDR1 is SGHAT and CDR2 FQNNGV. This CDR3 spans 16 amino acids. The CDR3 reads CASSLGGLAGYNEQFF. Written as DNA, the CDR3 is TGTGCCAGCAGCTTAGGGGGACTAGCGGGATACAATGAGCAGTTCTTC.

The chain uses TRBV4-3 and TRBJ1-1; tentatively, D is TRBD1 (6 bases). The CDR3 contains 14 residues. The germline V gene encodes CDR1 LGHNA and CDR2 YSLEER. The germline V and J ends were trimmed by 4 bases and 4 bases, with 13 bases remaining between them. The DNA of the CDR3 is TGCGCCAGCAGCCTGGGGGCGGGTGGCACTGAAGCTTTCTTT. It codes for CASSLGAGGTEAFF.

The CDR3 nucleotides are TGTGCCAGCAGCCCCTCGGTCCGGGGGGGCCCGGCGAATGAGCAGTTCTTC. Protein: CASSPSVRGGPANEQFF. The chain uses TRBV7-6 and TRBJ2-1; 8 nucleotides match TRBD2. The trim removed 5 bases at V and 7 bases at J, leaving 16 bases unmatched. Germline V lookup: CDR1 SGHVS, CDR2 FNYEAQ. The CDR3 covers 17 residues.